Listed here are 20 T cell receptor beta chains from one sample, sequenced in a study of T-cell reconstitution after alpha-beta-depleted transplantation in children. TCRbeta library preparation incorporated unique molecular identifiers. TCRdb re-derived calls from the PCR reads in MiXCR, one entry per CDR3 protein. The sample yields approximately 190,000 distinct CDR3 sequences, roughly 6.3% seen once. This material consisted of PBMCs, taken before TCRalphabeta/CD19-depleted stem cell transplant. These TCRs come from a girl in the first two years of life with combined immunodeficiency, due to receive a stem cell transplant.

This clonotype was counted at least ten times. The CDR3 loop reads CASSVFIDYNEQFF. In nucleotides, the CDR3 is TGCGCCAGCAGCGTTTTCATAGACTACAATGAGCAGTTCTTC. The chain combines TRBV5-1 with TRBJ2-1; D not resolved. CDR1 SGHRS and CDR2 YFSETQ come from the germline V gene. This CDR3 has 14 residues. V was pared by 4 bases and J by 3 bases, with 11 bases between.

This clonotype has at least ten counts. This sequence joins TRBV7-6 and TRBJ2-5; TRBD1 matches 10 bases. Germline CDR1 is SGHVS and CDR2 is FNYEAQ. The ends lost 0 bases at V and 5 bases at J; junction bases unmatched: 9. There are 17 residues in the CDR3. In nucleotides, the CDR3 is TGTGCCAGCAGCTTAGCCTACGGCAGGACAGGGGGGGAGACCCAGTACTTC. Its protein product is CASSLAYGRTGGETQYF.

The chain has TRBV9 and TRBJ1-1, with D perhaps TRBD1 (6 bases). The germline V gene encodes CDR1 SGDLS and CDR2 YYNGEE. The germline V and J ends were trimmed by 3 bases and 4 bases, with 16 bases remaining between them. The CDR3 consists of 15 residues. The CDR3 protein is CASSGGGGGVTEAFF. The CDR3 coding sequence is TGTGCCAGCAGCGGTGGTGGGGGGGGCGTCACTGAAGCTTTCTTT.

Regarding this clonotype: A much larger clone lies a single base off, so this may be a read error. This chain links TRBV12-3 or TRBV12-4 with TRBJ2-3, with unresolved D. The V and J ends lost 6 bases and 2 bases respectively, with 9 bases between them. The CDR3 extends over 13 amino acids. CDR3 bases: TGTGCCAGCAGCCGTGACATCACAGATACGCAGTATTTT. Translation gives CASSRDITDTQYF.

At least ten counts were recorded for this clonotype. The chain employs TRBV6-5 and TRBJ2-1, with TRBD2 identical over 12 bases. Per germline, CDR1 MNHEY and CDR2 SVGAGI. V was pared by 7 bases and J by 8 bases, with 6 bases of the junction left unmatched. The CDR3 is made up of 14 amino acids. Here the CDR3 reads CASTLLAGGHEQFF. In nucleotides, the CDR3 is TGTGCCAGCACCTTACTAGCGGGGGGCCATGAGCAGTTCTTC.

There are many counts of this clonotype. This chain joins TRBV28 and TRBJ1-5; D ambiguous. The V gene's germline CDR1 is MDHEN and CDR2 SYDVKM. The germline V and J ends were trimmed by 10 bases and 6 bases, with 16 bases remaining between them. The CDR3 loop spans 13 amino acids. Here the CDR3 DNA reads TGTGCCACCGAAGAGCCTCTAGGTCAGCCCCAGCATTTT. Its translation: CATEEPLGQPQHF.

This clonotype was counted ten times or more. The chain recombines TRBV20-1 with TRBJ2-5, with 8 bases matching TRBD2. With 1 base clipped from V and 5 bases from J, the junction kept 12 bases outside the gene matches. Per the germline V gene, CDR1 is DFQATT and CDR2 is SNEGSKA (reference sequence). This CDR3 spans 16 amino acids. For the CDR3, the DNA is TGCAGTGCTAGAGCTCCGAGCGGGAGAGGCTGGGAGACCCAGTACTTC. Translation gives CSARAPSGRGWETQYF.

Many counts were recorded for this clonotype. The V call is TRBV20-1, the J call TRBJ2-7; maybe TRBD1 (6 bases). Germline CDR1 is DFQATT and CDR2 is SNEGSKA (reference sequence). This CDR3 is 16 amino acids long. V was cut by 0 bases and J by 3 bases, with 18 bases left in between. CDR3 protein: CSARDIQGSSIYEQYF. DNA of the CDR3: TGCAGTGCTAGAGATATACAGGGCTCAAGTATCTACGAGCAGTACTTC.

This clonotype was recorded many times. The gene calls are TRBV10-3 and TRBJ2-3; 9 bases fit TRBD1. CDR3 length: 18 amino acids. Germline values: CDR1 ENHRY, CDR2 SYGVKD. The J segment lost 2 bases and the V segment lost 5 bases, leaving 14 bases of the junction unmatched. Here the CDR3 DNA reads TGTGCCATCAGTCACACCGGGACAGGGAGAAGGGACACAGATACGCAGTATTTT. Translated, it gives CAISHTGTGRRDTDTQYF.

At least ten counts were recorded for this clonotype. V gene TRBV12-3 or TRBV12-4 combines with J gene TRBJ1-2; 7 nucleotides align to TRBD1. The CDR3 is 13 amino acids. Trimming removed 2 bases from V and 6 bases from J; junction bases left unmatched: 3. The CDR3 loop is CASSLYQGDGYTF. The DNA for the CDR3 is TGTGCCAGCAGTTTATATCAGGGGGATGGCTACACCTTC.

Only a few counts were recorded for this clonotype. This chain uses TRBV11-2 with TRBJ2-7; 10 nucleotides line up with TRBD2. The CDR3 loop spans 20 amino acids. Trimming cost V 2 bases and J 2 bases; bases outside gene matches: 18. In germline, CDR1 is SGHAT, CDR2 FQNNGV. The CDR3 protein is CASSLQPLSGRFFGTYEQYF. The CDR3, as DNA: TGTGCCAGCAGCTTACAACCCCTTAGCGGGAGGTTTTTTGGGACCTACGAGCAGTACTTC. The full variable domain, rest sourced from reference TRBV11-2 and TRBJ2-7, is EAGVAQSPRYKIIEKRQSVAFWCNPISGHATLYWYQQILGQGPKLLIQFQNNGVVDDSQLPKDRFSAERLKGVDSTLKIQPAKLEDSAVYLCASSLQPLSGRFFGTYEQYFGPGTRLTVT.

Only a few counts were recorded for this clonotype. The V call is TRBV19, the J call TRBJ1-5, with D perhaps TRBD1 (5 bases). Germline V lookup: CDR1 LNHDA, CDR2 SQIVND (reference sequence). With 4 bases removed from V and 0 bases from J, the gap between germline ends came to 10 bases. The CDR3 totals 15 residues. The CDR3 is CASSSGANSNQPQHF. CDR3 DNA: TGTGCCAGTAGTAGTGGGGCTAATAGCAATCAGCCCCAGCATTTT.

This clonotype was observed at least ten times. The V and J genes are TRBV20-1 and TRBJ1-1; D may be TRBD1 (5 bases). The length of the CDR3 is 15 residues. The V gene's germline CDR1 is DFQATT and CDR2 SNEGSKA (reference sequence). Trimming cost V 3 bases and J 1 base, with 15 bases left between them. CDR3 sequence reads: CSARPRTFPNTEAFF. Here the CDR3 DNA reads TGCAGTGCTAGGCCGCGGACATTTCCGAACACTGAAGCTTTCTTT.

This clonotype was counted ten times or more. V gene TRBV4-3 combines with J gene TRBJ2-7, with TRBD2 identical over 8 bases. Germline assignment: CDR1 LGHNA and CDR2 YSLEER. Losses at the gene ends were 0 bases for V and 4 bases for J; bases not matched to a gene: 11. The length of the CDR3 is 17 residues. CDR3 sequence: CASSQDFPGTSGYEQYF. The CDR3 DNA is TGCGCCAGCAGCCAAGATTTCCCAGGAACTAGCGGTTACGAGCAGTACTTC.

There are many counts of this clonotype. The chain combines TRBV27 with TRBJ1-2, with 11 bases fitting TRBD1. Germline V gene data show CDR1 as MNHEY and CDR2 as SMNVEV (reference sequence). V gave up 5 bases and J gave up 2 bases; unmatched junction bases: 4. The CDR3 contains 15 residues. The CDR3 sequence: CASSPGTGGNYGYTF. The CDR3 coding sequence is TGTGCCAGCAGTCCCGGGACAGGGGGGAACTATGGCTACACCTTC.

This clonotype was seen at least ten times. The chain uses TRBV2 and TRBJ1-1, with 9 bases identical to TRBD1. This CDR3 comprises 13 residues. V was clipped by 10 bases and J by 2 bases; unmatched bases: 5. Germline V gives CDR1 SNHLY, CDR2 FYNNEI. The CDR3 protein is CATKQGANTEAFF. As DNA, the CDR3 is TGTGCCACCAAACAGGGGGCAAACACTGAAGCTTTCTTT.

This clonotype appeared many times. The chain carries TRBV4-1 and TRBJ2-1; D remains unclear. V lost 6 bases, J lost 0 bases, and 15 bases lay in between. CDR1 is MGHRA and CDR2 is YSYEKL in the germline V gene. This CDR3 region has 16 residues. The DNA for the CDR3 is TGCGCCAGCAGGCCAAGAAGGGAAAGCTCCTACAATGAGCAGTTCTTC. The encoded protein is CASRPRRESSYNEQFF.

This clonotype was seen repeatedly, ten times or more. The chain joins TRBV29-1 to TRBJ2-7; no clear D gene. Between the trimmed V and J ends, which lost 6 bases and 0 bases, there was a span of 9 bases. The germline gives CDR1 SQVTM, CDR2 ANQGSEA. This CDR3 has 12 residues. The DNA for the CDR3 is TGCAGCGTGGGTGGAGACTCCTACGAGCAGTACTTC. Translated, it gives CSVGGDSYEQYF.

The genes are TRBV19 and TRBJ2-2; 8 bases line up with TRBD1. V lost 6 bases and J lost 5; bases outside the gene matches: 11. CDR1 LNHDA and CDR2 SQIVND come from the germline V gene (reference sequence). CDR3 size: 16 residues. The CDR3 DNA follows: TGTGCCAGTAGAGATTCGGACAGGGAAGGAACCGGGGAGCTGTTTTTT. Protein product: CASRDSDREGTGELFF.

This clonotype was counted many times. This chain connects TRBV6-5 to TRBJ2-1; the match to TRBD2 covers 10 bases. The ends lost 3 bases at V and 4 bases at J; junction bases unmatched: 9. This CDR3 comprises 17 residues. CDR1 and CDR2 from the germline V gene are MNHEY and SVGAGI. This chain's CDR3 is CASSYIASGGPYNEQFF. DNA of the CDR3: TGTGCCAGCAGTTATATAGCTAGCGGGGGCCCTTACAATGAGCAGTTCTTC.